The sequence of this T cell receptor beta chain was determined in a study of blood T cell repertoires in COVID-19. Whole-study context: Material from acute and convalescent COVID-19 was sourced from the United States, Italy and Spain. Nucleic acid was either cDNA or gDNA, and it came from T cells, B-cell-depleted T cells, or PBMCs.

Generated by immunoSEQ multiplex PCR, the TCRdb table keeps only in-frame clones and is missing some. The sample lists a few hundred thousand clones; about four fifths were seen once. From germline, CDR1 is LGHNA and CDR2 YSLEER. The CDR3 length is 14 residues. V was trimmed by 0 bases and J by 0 bases, leaving 5 bases between them. The sequencing sample was made of PBMCs or T cells enriched from blood (not recorded which). The gene calls are TRBV4-3 and TRBJ1-1; D unclear. The TCR sequence derives from a woman aged 50 to 60 who had recovered from COVID-19. Here the CDR3 DNA reads TGCGCCAGCAGCCAAGATGTAGTGAACACTGAAGCTTTCTTT. Translated: CASSQDVVNTEAFF.